The clone carrying this T cell receptor beta chain was counted between two and nine times. Antigen unknown. A quantitative 5'-RACE method, one with molecular barcodes, was used to make TCR beta libraries. TCRdb re-called the 5' RACE reads through MiXCR, storing one row per CDR3 protein. The profile shows around 770,000 distinct CDR3 sequences, about 12% of them singletons. The data stem from a study of CD8 T cells in ankylosing spondylitis. Study-wide findings and caveats: As for the disease-linked clones, they showed a CD8+ phenotype and occurred at relatively low frequencies in peripheral blood. Apparently characteristic of ankylosing spondylitis blood was a TCR beta motif (eight highly homologous variants). It was reported that disease-linked clones were significantly enriched in matched ankylosing spondylitis synovial fluid. Past research had described some motif variants in reactive arthritis synovial fluid and blood.

The V gene end was trimmed by 7 bases and the J gene end by 4 bases; junction bases not matched to a gene: 9. Germline V gives CDR1 SGHTA, CDR2 FQGNSA. The CDR3 runs to 14 residues. The chain carries TRBV7-2 and TRBJ2-5; 7 bases align to TRBD2. The sequencing sample was made of blood, either unsorted or a sorted T cell fraction (not recorded which). The clonotype originates from a male donor with ankylosing spondylitis. The CDR3 DNA follows: TGTGCCAGCAACCTCGAGGGAGGGCGAGAGACCCAGTACTTC. This sequence encodes CASNLEGGRETQYF.